This is a list of T cell receptor beta chains from one sample in a study of T cells in Graves' hyperthyroidism and ophthalmopathy. TCRdb re-analysed the multiplex PCR reads in MiXCR, keeping a single row per CDR3 protein. Of fewer than 400,000 distinct CDR3 sequences detected, 20% to 25% appear once; the ten largest clones hold less than 75%. The specimen sequenced was blood. The receptor set was obtained from a man in his fifties with Graves' hyperthyroidism. Both conserved end residues are part of each CDR3. Each record gives: V gene, CDR3 length, D gene, J gene, clone size, CDR3 DNA, CDR3 protein. D genes are given only for firm matches. Clone size is given for some rows only: seen once, a few or many times, or a class if the clone is expanded.

v_gene: TRBV11-2
len: 16
d_gene: NA
j_gene: TRBJ2-5
abundance: NA
CDR3nt: TGTGCCAGCAGCTTAGGTCAGGGCACCAACCAAGAGACCCAGTACTTC
CDR3aa: CASSLGQGTNQETQYF

v_gene: TRBV28
len: 15
d_gene: NA
j_gene: TRBJ1-1
abundance: few
CDR3nt: TGTGCCACCTCCCTGGGGGGCCTACGTTTGATTGAAGCTTTCTTT
CDR3aa: CATSLGGLRLIEAFF

v_gene: TRBV27
len: 16
d_gene: NA
j_gene: TRBJ2-7
abundance: many
CDR3nt: TGTGCCAGCACCGCGGACAGCCCCCCGGGACGATACGAGCAGTACTTC
CDR3aa: CASTADSPPGRYEQYF

v_gene: TRBV2
len: 11
d_gene: NA
j_gene: TRBJ2-5
abundance: many
CDR3nt: TGTGCCAGCGGGTACCAAGAGACCCAGTACTTC
CDR3aa: CASGYQETQYF

v_gene: TRBV7-8
len: 16
d_gene: NA
j_gene: TRBJ1-4
abundance: few
CDR3nt: TGTGCCAGCAGCTTAATGTCTCCAGGGTGGAATGAAAAACTGTTTTTT
CDR3aa: CASSLMSPGWNEKLFF

v_gene: TRBV20-1
len: 13
d_gene: NA
j_gene: TRBJ2-5
abundance: few
CDR3nt: TGCAGTGCCCCGGGACTTTCTCAAGAGACCCAGTACTTC
CDR3aa: CSAPGLSQETQYF

v_gene: TRBV27
len: 16
d_gene: TRBD2
j_gene: TRBJ2-1
abundance: NA
CDR3nt: TGTGCCAGCAGTTTAAACCAGCGGGAGCCGTACAATGAGCAGTTCTTC
CDR3aa: CASSLNQREPYNEQFF

v_gene: TRBV5-1
len: 14
d_gene: NA
j_gene: TRBJ1-1
abundance: NA
CDR3nt: TGCGCCAGCAACAATCTGGAGGGGTCCCCTGAAGCTTTCTTT
CDR3aa: CASNNLEGSPEAFF

v_gene: TRBV7-3
len: 16
d_gene: TRBD1
j_gene: TRBJ2-1
abundance: NA
CDR3nt: TGCGCCAGCAGCCAGTCCCGGCACAGGGGCGTGTATGAGCAGTTCTTC
CDR3aa: CASSQSRHRGVYEQFF

v_gene: TRBV7-3
len: 15
d_gene: NA
j_gene: TRBJ1-1
abundance: NA
CDR3nt: TGTGCCAGCAGCTTAAGTAACAGACCGAACACTGAAGCTTTCTTT
CDR3aa: CASSLSNRPNTEAFF

v_gene: TRBV6-1
len: 14
d_gene: NA
j_gene: TRBJ2-7
abundance: NA
CDR3nt: TGTGCCAGCAGTGAAAACCCAGAGTCCTACGAGCAGTACTTC
CDR3aa: CASSENPESYEQYF

v_gene: TRBV12-3/TRBV12-4
len: 12
d_gene: NA
j_gene: TRBJ2-1
abundance: few
CDR3nt: TGTGCCAGCAGGACCGGAGGCCCAGATCAGTTCTTC
CDR3aa: CASRTGGPDQFF

v_gene: TRBV13
len: 15
d_gene: TRBD1
j_gene: TRBJ2-7
abundance: NA
CDR3nt: TGTGCCAGCAGCTTATGGGGACAGGGGGCTTACGAGCAGTACTTC
CDR3aa: CASSLWGQGAYEQYF

v_gene: TRBV5-1
len: 16
d_gene: TRBD2
j_gene: TRBJ2-1
abundance: few
CDR3nt: TGCGCCAGCAGATTTAATCCTTCGGTAGCGGGAGGCGGGCAGTTCTTC
CDR3aa: CASRFNPSVAGGGQFF

v_gene: TRBV10-3
len: 15
d_gene: TRBD1
j_gene: TRBJ1-5
abundance: NA
CDR3nt: TGTGCCATCAGTGAGTCGACAGGGGGCAATCAGCCCCAGCATTTT
CDR3aa: CAISESTGGNQPQHF

v_gene: TRBV2
len: 14
d_gene: NA
j_gene: TRBJ2-6
abundance: many
CDR3nt: TGTGCCAGCAGTGCTTACTCTGGGGCCAACGTCCTGACTTTC
CDR3aa: CASSAYSGANVLTF

v_gene: TRBV6-2/TRBV6-3
len: 13
d_gene: NA
j_gene: TRBJ1-1
abundance: few
CDR3nt: TGTGCCAGCAACTCTCCCCTGAACACTGAAGCTTTCTTT
CDR3aa: CASNSPLNTEAFF

v_gene: TRBV7-9
len: 15
d_gene: NA
j_gene: TRBJ1-2
abundance: NA
CDR3nt: TGTGCCAGCAGCTTAGGTTCACCCTGGCAGGGAGGCTACACCTTC
CDR3aa: CASSLGSPWQGGYTF

v_gene: TRBV27
len: 16
d_gene: TRBD2
j_gene: TRBJ2-7
abundance: NA
CDR3nt: TGTGCCAGCAGTTCCAGACTAGCGGGAGGCGACGACGAGCAGTACTTC
CDR3aa: CASSSRLAGGDDEQYF

v_gene: TRBV27
len: 16
d_gene: TRBD2
j_gene: TRBJ2-1
abundance: many
CDR3nt: TGTGCCAGCAGTTTTCTAGGCAGCGGGAGTCGGGATGAGCAGTTCTTC
CDR3aa: CASSFLGSGSRDEQFF

v_gene: TRBV20-1
len: 14
d_gene: TRBD2
j_gene: TRBJ2-3
abundance: NA
CDR3nt: TGCAGTGCTATAGCGGGAGGTGGTACAGATACGCAGTATTTT
CDR3aa: CSAIAGGGTDTQYF

v_gene: TRBV12-3/TRBV12-4
len: 14
d_gene: NA
j_gene: TRBJ2-5
abundance: few
CDR3nt: TGTGCCAGCAGTTTGCTCGTCCCCCAAGAGACCCAGTACTTC
CDR3aa: CASSLLVPQETQYF

v_gene: TRBV5-4
len: 14
d_gene: TRBD2
j_gene: TRBJ2-5
abundance: few
CDR3nt: TGTGCCACGGGACTAGCGGGAGTCGATGAGACCCAGTACTTC
CDR3aa: CATGLAGVDETQYF

v_gene: TRBV5-1
len: 13
d_gene: NA
j_gene: TRBJ2-5
abundance: few
CDR3nt: TGCGCCAGCAGCTTGCAATCGCAAGAGACCCAGTACTTC
CDR3aa: CASSLQSQETQYF

v_gene: TRBV24-1
len: 17
d_gene: NA
j_gene: TRBJ1-5
abundance: NA
CDR3nt: TGTGCCACCAGTGATTTCCCTGGGGGATATAGCAATCAGCCCCAGCATTTT
CDR3aa: CATSDFPGGYSNQPQHF

v_gene: TRBV5-5
len: 16
d_gene: TRBD1
j_gene: TRBJ1-5
abundance: many
CDR3nt: TGTGCCAGCAGCCGGGAGGTTGGGACAGGCAATCAGCCCCAGCATTTT
CDR3aa: CASSREVGTGNQPQHF

v_gene: TRBV12-5
len: 12
d_gene: NA
j_gene: TRBJ2-7
abundance: few
CDR3nt: TGTGCTAGTGGGGACAGAATTTACGAGCAGTACTTC
CDR3aa: CASGDRIYEQYF

v_gene: TRBV18
len: 14
d_gene: TRBD1
j_gene: TRBJ2-5
abundance: NA
CDR3nt: TGTGCCAGCTCACCAACAGGGGGGACAGAGACCCAGTACTTC
CDR3aa: CASSPTGGTETQYF

v_gene: TRBV6-6
len: 16
d_gene: TRBD2
j_gene: TRBJ2-5
abundance: few
CDR3nt: TGTGCCAGCAGTTACTCGACCCCGGGACTAGCTGGGACCCAGTACTTC
CDR3aa: CASSYSTPGLAGTQYF

v_gene: TRBV20-1
len: 13
d_gene: NA
j_gene: TRBJ2-5
abundance: few
CDR3nt: TGCAGCGCCGGGGAGGGGGGGGGAGAGACCCAGTACTTC
CDR3aa: CSAGEGGGETQYF

v_gene: TRBV14
len: 16
d_gene: TRBD2
j_gene: TRBJ2-4
abundance: NA
CDR3nt: TGTGCCAGCAGCCAAGTCGGTAGCGGGGCCCAAAACATTCAGTACTTC
CDR3aa: CASSQVGSGAQNIQYF

v_gene: TRBV6-1
len: 14
d_gene: TRBD1
j_gene: TRBJ2-7
abundance: once
CDR3nt: TGTGCCAGCAGCGGTCGACAGGGGCGCTACGAGCAGTACTTC
CDR3aa: CASSGRQGRYEQYF

v_gene: TRBV24-1
len: 16
d_gene: TRBD2
j_gene: TRBJ2-3
abundance: few
CDR3nt: TGTGCCACCAGTGATTTCACTAGCGAGAGCTCAGATACGCAGTATTTT
CDR3aa: CATSDFTSESSDTQYF

v_gene: TRBV5-6
len: 15
d_gene: NA
j_gene: TRBJ2-1
abundance: NA
CDR3nt: TGTGCCAGCAGCTTGGTAGGGGGTTCGGGCGATGAGCAGTTCTTC
CDR3aa: CASSLVGGSGDEQFF

v_gene: TRBV24-1
len: 13
d_gene: NA
j_gene: TRBJ2-3
abundance: many
CDR3nt: TGTGCCACCAGTGATGCAGTCACAGATACGCAGTATTTT
CDR3aa: CATSDAVTDTQYF

v_gene: TRBV7-2
len: 18
d_gene: TRBD2
j_gene: TRBJ2-5
abundance: many
CDR3nt: TGTGCCAGCAGCCCAGGGCGGGAGGGCCCCAGGAAGTTCGAGACCCAGTACTTC
CDR3aa: CASSPGREGPRKFETQYF

v_gene: TRBV19
len: 13
d_gene: TRBD1
j_gene: TRBJ1-1
abundance: few
CDR3nt: TGTGCCACCATATCAGGGGACAGGGTAGAAGCTTTCTTT
CDR3aa: CATISGDRVEAFF

v_gene: TRBV5-1
len: 12
d_gene: NA
j_gene: TRBJ2-5
abundance: NA
CDR3nt: TGCGCCACCAGCTTGAGCCCAGAGACCCAGTACTTC
CDR3aa: CATSLSPETQYF

v_gene: TRBV3-1
len: 13
d_gene: NA
j_gene: TRBJ2-1
abundance: NA
CDR3nt: TGTGCCAGCAGCCAAGGGGGGCTAGTAGGGCAGTTCTTC
CDR3aa: CASSQGGLVGQFF

v_gene: TRBV28
len: 12
d_gene: NA
j_gene: TRBJ1-2
abundance: NA
CDR3nt: TGTGCCAGCAGTTCGACAGTGTTTGGCTACACCTTC
CDR3aa: CASSSTVFGYTF

v_gene: TRBV3-1
len: 14
d_gene: TRBD2
j_gene: TRBJ2-7
abundance: few
CDR3nt: TGTGCCAGCAGCCAACGCGGGGGTCCGGACGAGCAGTACTTC
CDR3aa: CASSQRGGPDEQYF

v_gene: TRBV15
len: 15
d_gene: TRBD1
j_gene: TRBJ1-5
abundance: few
CDR3nt: TGTGCCACCAGCACTACAGGGGAAAGCAATCAGCCCCAGCATTTT
CDR3aa: CATSTTGESNQPQHF

v_gene: TRBV6-1
len: 17
d_gene: TRBD1
j_gene: TRBJ1-4
abundance: NA
CDR3nt: TGTGCCACCCGGGACAGGGGCCGACAAACAACTAATGAAAAACTGTTTTTT
CDR3aa: CATRDRGRQTTNEKLFF

v_gene: TRBV7-8
len: 17
d_gene: TRBD1
j_gene: TRBJ2-2
abundance: NA
CDR3nt: TGTGCCAGCAGCCCTCAGGGGGACAGCCCAAACACCGGGGAGCTGTTTTTT
CDR3aa: CASSPQGDSPNTGELFF

v_gene: TRBV6-1
len: 14
d_gene: NA
j_gene: TRBJ2-5
abundance: many
CDR3nt: TGTGCCAGCAGTGAATTGAACAGGGTAGAGACCCAGTACTTC
CDR3aa: CASSELNRVETQYF

v_gene: TRBV2
len: 15
d_gene: NA
j_gene: TRBJ1-2
abundance: few
CDR3nt: TGTGCCACACCAAGGAGGACAGCGACTAACTATGGCAACACCTTC
CDR3aa: CATPRRTATNYGNTF

v_gene: TRBV20-1
len: 10
d_gene: NA
j_gene: TRBJ2-1
abundance: few
CDR3nt: TGCAGTGCCCGTTACAATGAGCAGTTCTTC
CDR3aa: CSARYNEQFF

v_gene: TRBV2
len: 12
d_gene: NA
j_gene: TRBJ1-2
abundance: NA
CDR3nt: TGTGCCAGGGGGGACCAGGGCTATGGCTACACCTTC
CDR3aa: CARGDQGYGYTF